These T cell receptor beta chains were read from a single sample in a study of blood T cell repertoires in COVID-19. Using immunoSEQ multiplex PCR, the repertoire was profiled, and TCRdb retains in-frame clones only, with some absent. The sample includes about 80,000 clones, about three quarters of them seen just once. Sequenced sample: peripheral blood. The origin of the receptors is a man in his fifties with active or convalescent COVID-19. Each CDR3 is given with its conserved first and last residue. D genes are given only for firm matches. Clone size is stated in some rows and not others, as once, few, many or a class when expanded.

CASSQDPSLRRMNTEAFF,TGCGCCAGCAGCCAAGATCCTTCCCTGCGGCGAATGAACACTGAAGCTTTCTTT,NA,NA,TRBV4-1,TRBJ1-1
CASSLRTGARQPQHF,TGTGCCAGCAGTTTACGCACAGGGGCGAGGCAGCCCCAGCATTTT,TRBD1,few,TRBV28,TRBJ1-5
CASSLAGSNQPQHF,TGTGCCAGCAGCTTGGCAGGTAGCAATCAGCCCCAGCATTTT,NA,NA,TRBV5-4,TRBJ1-5
CASSPTTGGSYEQYF,TGTGCCAGCAGCCCAACGACAGGGGGCTCATACGAGCAGTACTTC,TRBD1,NA,TRBV7-2,TRBJ2-7
CASSLGSGLHYEQYF,TGTGCCAGCAGCTTAGGGAGCGGGCTCCACTACGAGCAGTACTTC,NA,NA,TRBV7-8,TRBJ2-7
CASSPGQGIEKLFF,TGTGCCAGCAGCCCTGGACAGGGTATTGAAAAACTGTTTTTT,TRBD1,NA,TRBV7-9,TRBJ1-4
CAWSVLVQETQYF,TGTGCCTGGAGTGTACTCGTCCAAGAGACCCAGTACTTC,NA,NA,TRBV30,TRBJ2-5
CASTLTPNTEAFF,TGTGCCAGCACTCTGACACCGAACACTGAAGCTTTCTTT,NA,NA,TRBV6-5,TRBJ1-1
CSVAGTGESNEQFF,TGCAGCGTAGCCGGGACAGGGGAGTCGAATGAGCAGTTCTTC,TRBD1,NA,TRBV29-1,TRBJ2-1
CASSYTLGSDSPLHF,TGTGCCAGCAGTTACACCCTAGGCAGCGATTCACCCCTCCACTTT,NA,NA,TRBV6-5,TRBJ1-6
CASRPGTAIYEQYF,TGTGCTAGCAGACCCGGGACAGCAATCTACGAGCAGTACTTC,TRBD1,NA,TRBV5-5,TRBJ2-7
CASSQDRALNTEAFF,TGTGCCAGCAGCCAAGATCGAGCTTTGAACACTGAAGCTTTCTTT,NA,NA,TRBV3-1/TRBV3-2,TRBJ1-1
CATSMILHRAPPYEQYF,TGTGCCACCAGTATGATACTACACAGGGCCCCTCCCTACGAGCAGTACTTC,NA,NA,TRBV24-1,TRBJ2-7
CASSHGQGNYGYTF,TGTGCCAGCAGCCACGGACAGGGGAACTATGGCTACACCTTC,TRBD1,once,TRBV6-6,TRBJ1-2
CASSLGLPRGYTF,TGTGCCAGCAGCTTGGGATTACCCCGGGGCTACACCTTC,NA,NA,TRBV5-8,TRBJ1-2
CASSIAPLAGELFF,TGTGCCAGTAGTATAGCCCCCCTCGCCGGGGAGCTGTTTTTT,NA,NA,TRBV19,TRBJ2-2
CASSYATWAGNTEAFF,TGTGCCAGCAGTTACGCTACTTGGGCTGGGAACACTGAAGCTTTCTTT,NA,NA,TRBV6-5,TRBJ1-1
CASSGGGGAPETQYF,TGTGCCAGTAGTGGAGGCGGGGGGGCTCCAGAGACCCAGTACTTC,TRBD2,once,TRBV19,TRBJ2-5
CASSGPTASGADTQYF,TGTGCCAGCAGTGGGCCCACCGCGAGCGGGGCAGATACGCAGTATTTT,TRBD2,NA,TRBV25-1,TRBJ2-3
CASSLLNVKTQYF,TGTGCCAGCAGTTTACTAAACGTGAAGACCCAGTACTTC,NA,NA,TRBV6-2/TRBV6-3,TRBJ2-5
CARKDRDPEAFF,TGTGCCAGAAAAGACAGGGATCCTGAAGCTTTCTTT,NA,NA,TRBV21-1,TRBJ1-1
CASSLTGTDTQYF,TGTGCCAGCAGCCTTACTGGCACAGATACGCAGTATTTT,NA,NA,TRBV7-3,TRBJ2-3
CASSYGGRNYEQYF,TGTGCCAGCAGTTACGGGGGCCGGAACTACGAGCAGTACTTC,NA,NA,TRBV6-6,TRBJ2-7
CSVAGDSFTGELFF,TGCAGCGTTGCCGGGGATTCGTTCACCGGGGAGCTGTTTTTT,NA,few,TRBV29-1,TRBJ2-2
CASSSRTGWTGELFF,TGTGCCAGCAGCTCACGGACAGGGTGGACCGGGGAGCTGTTTTTT,TRBD1,NA,TRBV5-8,TRBJ2-2
CASSLDCSGGQPQHF,TGTGCCAGCAGCTTAGATTGTTCAGGGGGTCAGCCCCAGCATTTT,TRBD1,once,TRBV11-3,TRBJ1-5
CASSLDLAGGGEQFF,TGTGCCAGCAGCTTGGATCTAGCGGGGGGAGGTGAGCAGTTCTTC,TRBD2,NA,TRBV5-4,TRBJ2-1
CASSGNSGSKHLAPYEQYF,TGTGCCAGCAGTGGAAACAGCGGTTCTAAACACCTCGCCCCCTACGAGCAGTACTTC,NA,NA,TRBV2,TRBJ2-7
CASSLTHRTSYEQYF,TGTGCCAGCAGCTTAACCCACAGGACCTCCTACGAGCAGTACTTC,NA,few,TRBV7-2,TRBJ2-7
CTSSQEGIAGGRYNEQFF,TGCACCAGCAGCCAAGAGGGAATAGCGGGGGGCCGTTACAATGAGCAGTTCTTC,NA,once,TRBV1,TRBJ2-1
CASSSDRVLSFF,TGTGCCAGCAGCTCGGACAGGGTGCTCTCGTTCTTC,TRBD1,NA,TRBV13,TRBJ2-1
CASSITASNEQFF,TGTGCCAGTAGTATCACAGCTTCGAATGAGCAGTTCTTC,NA,NA,TRBV19,TRBJ2-1
CASSLNRGRGPKQPQHF,TGTGCCAGCAGTTTAAATAGGGGCAGGGGGCCGAAGCAGCCCCAGCATTTT,TRBD1,NA,TRBV28,TRBJ1-5
CASTDVLGGDTQYF,TGTGCCAGCACCGACGTTCTAGGAGGAGATACGCAGTATTTT,NA,NA,TRBV7-2,TRBJ2-3
CASSYQGPDYGYTF,TGTGCCAGCAGTTACCAGGGTCCAGACTATGGCTACACCTTC,NA,NA,TRBV6-6,TRBJ1-2
CATHPDRVRTEAFF,TGTGCCACCCATCCGGACAGGGTTCGGACTGAAGCTTTCTTT,TRBD1,few,TRBV2,TRBJ1-1
CASSQEWEGYNEQFF,TGTGCCAGCAGCCAAGAGTGGGAGGGGTACAATGAGCAGTTCTTC,TRBD2,NA,TRBV3-1/TRBV3-2,TRBJ2-1
CASSTDRVNGPQHF,TGTGCCAGCAGTACCGACAGGGTGAATGGGCCCCAGCATTTT,TRBD1,NA,TRBV6-5,TRBJ1-5
CASSRSGGGELFF,TGTGCCAGCAGTCGGAGCGGGGGTGGAGAACTGTTTTTT,NA,few,TRBV7-9,TRBJ1-4
CASSPPGPYEQYF,TGTGCCAGCAGCCCTCCGGGTCCCTACGAGCAGTACTTC,NA,NA,TRBV16,TRBJ2-7
CARGDRGPGNTIYF,TGTGCCAGGGGGGACAGGGGGCCAGGAAACACCATATATTTT,TRBD1,NA,TRBV6-5,TRBJ1-3
CSVGLSSYNEQFF,TGCAGCGTTGGCCTGAGCTCCTACAATGAGCAGTTCTTC,NA,NA,TRBV29-1,TRBJ2-1
CASSIKSGQGDTEAFF,TGTGCCAGCAGTATAAAGTCGGGACAGGGGGACACTGAAGCTTTCTTT,TRBD1,NA,TRBV27,TRBJ1-1